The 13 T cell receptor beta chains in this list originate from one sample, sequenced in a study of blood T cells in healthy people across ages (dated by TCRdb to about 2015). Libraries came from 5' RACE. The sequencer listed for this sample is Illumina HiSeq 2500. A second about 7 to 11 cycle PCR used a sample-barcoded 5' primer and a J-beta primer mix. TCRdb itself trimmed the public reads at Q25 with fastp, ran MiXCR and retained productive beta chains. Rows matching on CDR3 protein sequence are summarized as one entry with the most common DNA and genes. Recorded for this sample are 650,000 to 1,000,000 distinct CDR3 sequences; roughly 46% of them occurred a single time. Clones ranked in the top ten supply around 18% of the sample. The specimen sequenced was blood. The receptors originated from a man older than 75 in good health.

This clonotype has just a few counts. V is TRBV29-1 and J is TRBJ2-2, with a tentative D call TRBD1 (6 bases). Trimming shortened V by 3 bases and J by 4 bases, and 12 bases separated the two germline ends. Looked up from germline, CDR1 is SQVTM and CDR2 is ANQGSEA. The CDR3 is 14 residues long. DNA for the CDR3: TGCAGCGTTGAGTGGGGGCGTGCCACCGGGGAGCTGTTTTTT. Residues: CSVEWGRATGELFF.

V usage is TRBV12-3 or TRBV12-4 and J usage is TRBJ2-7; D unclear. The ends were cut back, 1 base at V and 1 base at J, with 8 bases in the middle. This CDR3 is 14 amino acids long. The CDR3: CASSLESPSYEQYF. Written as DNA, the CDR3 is TGTGCCAGCAGTTTAGAGTCTCCGTCCTACGAGCAGTACTTC.

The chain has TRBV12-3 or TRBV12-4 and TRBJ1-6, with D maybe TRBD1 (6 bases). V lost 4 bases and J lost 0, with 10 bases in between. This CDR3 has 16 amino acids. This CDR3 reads CASSSGQNSYNSPLHF. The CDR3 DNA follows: TGTGCCAGCAGTTCCGGACAGAACTCCTATAATTCACCCCTCCACTTT.

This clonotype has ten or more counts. CDR3 DNA: TGCGCCAGCAGCCTCAACAGGGGCCGCTACGAGCAGTACTTC. This sequence encodes CASSLNRGRYEQYF. V usage is TRBV4-3 and J usage is TRBJ2-7; 7 nucleotides line up with TRBD1. The CDR3 totals 14 residues. Germline CDR1 is LGHNA and CDR2 is YSLEER. Germline trimming cut 4 bases from V and 3 bases from J; bases unmatched to any gene: 6.

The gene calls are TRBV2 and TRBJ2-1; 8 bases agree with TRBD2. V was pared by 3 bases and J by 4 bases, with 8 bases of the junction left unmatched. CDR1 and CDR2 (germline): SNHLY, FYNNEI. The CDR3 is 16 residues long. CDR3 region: CASSDSVSGTYNEQFF. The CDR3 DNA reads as TGTGCCAGCAGTGATTCGGTTAGCGGGACATACAATGAGCAGTTCTTC.

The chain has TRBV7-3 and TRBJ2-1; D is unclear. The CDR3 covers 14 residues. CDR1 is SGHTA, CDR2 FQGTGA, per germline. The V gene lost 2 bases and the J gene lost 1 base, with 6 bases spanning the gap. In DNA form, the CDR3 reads TGTGCCAGCAGCTTAGACTTTTCCTACAATGAGCAGTTCTTC. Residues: CASSLDFSYNEQFF.

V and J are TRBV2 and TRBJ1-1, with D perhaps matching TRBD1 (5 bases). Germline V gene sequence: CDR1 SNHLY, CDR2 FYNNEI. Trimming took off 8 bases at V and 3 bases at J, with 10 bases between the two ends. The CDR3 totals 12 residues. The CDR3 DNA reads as TGTGCCAGCCGGGGCCCCTACACTGAAGCTTTCTTT. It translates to CASRGPYTEAFF.

CDR3 sequence (DNA): TGTGCCAGCAGTACGGGTCGGTGGTTTGAAAAACTGTTTTTT. Translated, it gives CASSTGRWFEKLFF. V is TRBV12-3 or TRBV12-4 and J is TRBJ1-4, with no clear D. The CDR3 consists of 14 residues. V was pared by 5 bases and J by 7 bases, with 14 bases between.

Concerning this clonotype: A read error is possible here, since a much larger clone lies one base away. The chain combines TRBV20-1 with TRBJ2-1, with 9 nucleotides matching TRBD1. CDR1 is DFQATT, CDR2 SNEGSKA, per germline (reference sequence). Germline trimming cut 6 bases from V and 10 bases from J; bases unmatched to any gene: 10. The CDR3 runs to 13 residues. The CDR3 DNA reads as TGCAGTGCCCAGTCAAGGACAGGGGTCGAGCAGTTCTTC. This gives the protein CSAQSRTGVEQFF.

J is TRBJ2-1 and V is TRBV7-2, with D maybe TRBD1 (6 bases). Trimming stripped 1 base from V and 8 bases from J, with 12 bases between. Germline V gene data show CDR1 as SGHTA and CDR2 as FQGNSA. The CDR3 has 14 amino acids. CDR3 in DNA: TGTGCCAGCAGCTTAGGGACAGAGTACGATGAGCAGTTCTTC. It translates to CASSLGTEYDEQFF.

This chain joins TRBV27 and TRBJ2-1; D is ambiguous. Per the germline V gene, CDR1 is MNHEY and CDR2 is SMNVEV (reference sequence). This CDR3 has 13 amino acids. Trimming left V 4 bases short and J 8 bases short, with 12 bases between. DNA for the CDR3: TGTGCCAGCAGTTCTACGACTGTCCATGAGCAGTTCTTC. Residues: CASSSTTVHEQFF.

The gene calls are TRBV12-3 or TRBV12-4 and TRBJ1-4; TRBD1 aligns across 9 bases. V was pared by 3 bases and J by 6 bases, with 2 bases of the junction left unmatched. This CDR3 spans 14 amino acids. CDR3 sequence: CASSLGTGYEKLFF. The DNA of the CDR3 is TGTGCCAGCAGTTTGGGGACAGGGTATGAAAAACTGTTTTTT.

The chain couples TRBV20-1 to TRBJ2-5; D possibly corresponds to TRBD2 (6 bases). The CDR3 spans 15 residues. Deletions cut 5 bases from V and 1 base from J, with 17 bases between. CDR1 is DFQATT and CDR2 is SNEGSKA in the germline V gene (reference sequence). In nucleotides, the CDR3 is TGCAGTGCTCCCCGGGACGGGGGAGCCCAAGAGACCCAGTACTTC. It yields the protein CSAPRDGGAQETQYF.